A single sample is the source of the 28 T cell receptor beta chains below, sequenced in a study of cytotoxic CD8 clonotypes in ibrutinib-treated CLL. Profiled with immunoSEQ multiplex PCR; TCRdb holds only in-frame clones, not every one. This sample carries some 300,000 clones, 70% to 80% of them seen once, and the ten largest clones take 5% to 7%. The sequencing here drew on PBMCs, taken before ibrutinib treatment. These receptors were taken from a human donor with chronic lymphocytic leukemia.

The rearrangement links TRBV4-1 to TRBJ2-7; D is unresolved. The ends were cut back, 2 bases at V and 3 bases at J, with 17 bases in the middle. The CDR3 runs to 16 residues. Germline V gene lookup returns CDR1 MGHRA and CDR2 YSYEKL. In DNA form, the CDR3 reads TGCGCCAGCAGCCAATTGTTTAAATCCCCTGTCTACGAGCAGTACTTC. It translates to CASSQLFKSPVYEQYF.

V usage is TRBV7-9 and J usage is TRBJ2-7, with D perhaps matching TRBD1 or TRBD2 (5 bases each). Germline-derived CDR1 and CDR2 are SEHNR and FQNEAQ (reference sequence). V lost 1 base, J lost 7 bases, and 17 bases lay in between. CDR3 length: 15 amino acids. The CDR3 here is CASSLGSGALGEQYF. The CDR3 bases are TGTGCCAGCAGCTTAGGGTCCGGGGCCCTTGGAGAGCAGTACTTC.

This chain connects TRBV30 to TRBJ2-1; 15 bases agree with TRBD2. Germline V gene sequence: CDR1 GTSNPN, CDR2 SVGIG (reference sequence). CDR3 length equals 16 residues. The V segment lost 2 bases and the J segment 6 bases; nucleotides outside the gene matches: 5. The CDR3 loop reads CAWSSGLAGGFNEQFF. CDR3 nucleotide sequence: TGTGCCTGGAGTTCCGGACTAGCGGGAGGGTTCAATGAGCAGTTCTTC. Combining the CDR3 with reference TRBV30 and TRBJ2-1 gives the whole variable domain SQTIHQWPATLVQPVGSPLSLECTVEGTSNPNLYWYRQAAGRGLQLLFYSVGIGQISSEVPQNLSASRPQDRQFILSSKKLLLSDSGFYLCAWSSGLAGGFNEQFFGPGTRLTVL.

The chain carries TRBV11-2 and TRBJ1-2, with no clear D. The CDR3 covers 14 residues. V dropped 2 bases and J dropped 7 bases, with 14 bases sitting between them. Germline CDR1 SGHAT, CDR2 FQNNGV. CDR3 sequence: CASSLSSGTGGYTF. The CDR3 DNA reads as TGTGCCAGCAGCTTATCCTCGGGTACTGGTGGCTACACCTTC.

The chain joins TRBV29-1 to TRBJ2-5; D possibly matches TRBD1 or TRBD2 (5 bases each). Germline CDR1 SQVTM, CDR2 ANQGSEA. Trimming removed 0 bases at V and 1 base at J, with 12 bases between. The CDR3 is made up of 15 amino acids. CDR3 loop: CSVEDGTGAQETQYF. DNA of the CDR3: TGCAGCGTTGAAGATGGGACCGGCGCCCAAGAGACCCAGTACTTC.

This chain uses TRBV27 with TRBJ2-3; a weak D match, TRBD1 (6 bases). V was pared by 6 bases and J by 2 bases, with 12 bases between. The CDR3 covers 14 residues. Germline V gene lookup returns CDR1 MNHEY and CDR2 SMNVEV (reference sequence). The DNA for the CDR3 is TGTGCCAGCAGCTCCGGGACATACACAGATACGCAGTATTTT. Translated, it gives CASSSGTYTDTQYF.

The V and J genes are TRBV6-4 and TRBJ1-5, with D possibly matching TRBD1 (6 bases). The V and J ends lost 4 bases and 5 bases respectively, with 12 bases between them. The germline V gene encodes CDR1 MRHNA and CDR2 SNTAGT. This CDR3 is built from 14 residues. The CDR3 DNA sequence: TGTGCCAGCAGTGCCAGGGCAGGGGATCAGCCCCAGCATTTT. Encoded protein: CASSARAGDQPQHF.

Remarks on this clone: This CDR3 is also generated by other DNA sequences in the sample. The chain couples TRBV4-2 to TRBJ1-2, with 8 nucleotides matching TRBD1. Looked up from germline, CDR1 is LGHNA and CDR2 is YNFKEQ. This CDR3 has 16 amino acids. V was pared by 0 bases and J by 7 bases, with 10 bases of the junction left unmatched. For the CDR3, the DNA is TGTGCCAGCAGCCAAGATTGGGGGACAGGATTCAGTGGCTACACCTTC. Amino acid sequence: CASSQDWGTGFSGYTF.

The chain joins TRBV19 to TRBJ2-4; 7 bases line up with TRBD2. CDR3 length equals 13 residues. Germline values: CDR1 LNHDA, CDR2 SQIVND (reference sequence). V trimming: 3 bases; J trimming: 9 bases; junction bases outside the gene matches: 5. For the CDR3, the DNA is TGTGCCAGTAGTATGGCACTAGCGAGCATTCAGTACTTC. As protein: CASSMALASIQYF.

The chain employs TRBV4-3 and TRBJ2-2; D may be TRBD1 (6 bases). The CDR3 totals 13 residues. Germline V gene sequence: CDR1 LGHNA, CDR2 YSLEER. V dropped 4 bases and J dropped 4 bases, with 7 bases sitting between them. The CDR3 is CASSRRGTGELFF. The CDR3 coding sequence is TGCGCCAGCAGCCGCAGGGGCACCGGGGAGCTGTTTTTT.

This chain joins TRBV20-1 and TRBJ2-1; D not certain. Trimming removed 3 bases at V and 10 bases at J, with 10 bases between. Germline CDR1 DFQATT, CDR2 SNEGSKA (reference sequence). The CDR3 consists of 11 residues. The CDR3 sequence: CSARYRSEQFF. The CDR3 DNA reads as TGCAGTGCTAGGTATCGATCGGAGCAGTTCTTC.

The chain carries TRBV7-9 and TRBJ2-5; D may be TRBD1 (6 bases). The CDR3 totals 15 residues. Germline CDR1 and CDR2: SEHNR and FQNEAQ (reference sequence). V was shortened by 5 bases and J by 6 bases, with 19 bases between the two germline ends. As DNA, the CDR3 is TGTGCCAGCAGCCGGGACACGGGTTCTTTGAAGACCCAGTACTTC. Translating gives CASSRDTGSLKTQYF.

V is TRBV28 and J is TRBJ1-5; D unresolved. Germline V gene data show CDR1 as MDHEN and CDR2 as SYDVKM. The V and J ends lost 4 bases and 9 bases respectively, with 13 bases between them. This CDR3 has 13 amino acids. The CDR3 bases are TGTGCCAGCAGTTCCGGGCCAGTAGGGCCCCAGCATTTT. This gives the protein CASSSGPVGPQHF.

CDR3 sequence reads: CASSYHLGAANYGYTF. The CDR3 DNA reads as TGTGCCAGCAGTTACCACCTGGGGGCGGCCAACTATGGCTACACCTTC. V usage is TRBV6-7 and J usage is TRBJ1-2; the D gene is possibly TRBD1 (6 bases). TRBV6-7 is sorted into the ORF group, with uncertain function. CDR3 length equals 16 residues. V lost 2 bases and J lost 2, with 15 bases in between.

The chain is built from TRBV5-6 and TRBJ1-2; D ambiguous. The CDR3 is made up of 13 amino acids. Trimming removed 3 bases from V and 8 bases from J, with 14 bases in between. Looked up from germline, CDR1 is SGHDT and CDR2 is YYEEEE. The CDR3, as DNA: TGTGCCAGCAGCTCCCCCCTATTGCTCGGCTACACCTTC. Its protein is CASSSPLLLGYTF.

The chain combines TRBV29-1 with TRBJ1-2; no reliable D call. V was shortened by 2 bases and J by 7 bases, with 11 bases between the two germline ends. The length of the CDR3 is 12 residues. CDR1 is SQVTM and CDR2 is ANQGSEA in the germline V gene. The CDR3 loop reads CSVEKTLGGYTF. CDR3 DNA: TGCAGCGTTGAAAAGACTCTGGGTGGCTACACCTTC. Combining the CDR3 with reference TRBV29-1 and TRBJ1-2 gives the whole variable domain SAVISQKPSRDICQRGTSLTIQCQVDSQVTMMFWYRQQPGQSLTLIATANQGSEATYESGFVIDKFPISRPNLTFSTLTVSNMSPEDSSIYLCSVEKTLGGYTFGSGTRLTVV.

This clone was observed a few times. The J gene is TRBJ1-1, the V gene TRBV10-1; the D is unclear. This CDR3 contains 14 residues. The V and J ends lost 3 bases and 4 bases respectively, with 12 bases between them. CDR1 is WNHNN, CDR2 SYGVQD, per germline (reference sequence). The CDR3 nucleotides are TGCGCCAGCAGTGATTCCTTCGGGATCACTGAAGCTTTCTTT. Protein: CASSDSFGITEAFF.

The rearrangement links TRBV2 to TRBJ2-3; D is possibly TRBD1 (6 bases). V lost 10 bases to trimming and J lost 7 bases, with 9 bases between them. The CDR3 contains 10 residues. From germline, CDR1 is SNHLY and CDR2 FYNNEI. CDR3 in DNA: TGTGCCACCAGGGGATATACGCAGTATTTT. Protein: CATRGYTQYF.

The chain uses TRBV10-2 and TRBJ2-5, with 10 nucleotides matching TRBD2. The CDR3 contains 14 residues. Unmatched junction bases numbered 3, after V lost 3 bases and J lost 5 bases. Germline-derived CDR1 and CDR2 are WSHSY and SAAADI. The CDR3 DNA reads TGCGCCAGCAGTGATGGGACTAGCGTGGAGACCCAGTACTTC. Protein: CASSDGTSVETQYF.

This chain joins TRBV30 and TRBJ2-3, with 8 nucleotides matching TRBD2. Germline V gene sequence: CDR1 GTSNPN, CDR2 SVGIG (reference sequence). Losses at the gene ends were 1 base for V and 3 bases for J; bases not matched to a gene: 9. The CDR3 is 16 amino acids. CDR3: CAWSGREGTGTDTQYF. CDR3 in DNA: TGTGCCTGGAGTGGACGGGAGGGAACGGGGACAGATACGCAGTATTTT.

This chain connects TRBV15 to TRBJ2-7; D unresolved. Looked up from germline, CDR1 is LNHNV and CDR2 is YYDKDF (reference sequence). The CDR3 consists of 11 residues. V lost 0 bases to trimming and J lost 5 bases, with 2 bases between them. CDR3 nucleotides: TGTGCCACCAGCAGAGACGACGAGCAGTACTTC. Residues: CATSRDDEQYF.

In this sample, this clone turned up once. The CDR3 protein is CSALIDIQYF. Written as DNA, the CDR3 is TGCAGTGCGCTGATTGACATTCAGTACTTC. The chain carries TRBV20-1 and TRBJ2-4; D is undetermined. V was trimmed by 6 bases and J by 8 bases, leaving 8 bases between them. Germline assignment: CDR1 DFQATT and CDR2 SNEGSKA (reference sequence). The CDR3 runs 10 residues.

The chain is built from TRBV19 and TRBJ1-2, with D uncertain. The CDR3 covers 17 residues. The germline V gene encodes CDR1 LNHDA and CDR2 SQIVND (reference sequence). V gave up 5 bases and J gave up 0 bases, with 19 bases separating them. The CDR3 DNA sequence: TGTGCCAGTAGTCTAGGGAACGGACGAGAAGCTAACTATGGCTACACCTTC. Translated: CASSLGNGREANYGYTF. The full variable domain, completed using reference TRBV19 and TRBJ1-2, is DGGITQSPKYLFRKEGQNVTLSCEQNLNHDAMYWYRQDPGQGLRLIYYSQIVNDFQKGDIAEGYSVSREKKESFPLTVTSAQKNPTAFYLCASSLGNGREANYGYTFGSGTRLTVV.

The chain is built from TRBV6-6 and TRBJ1-5, with 9 nucleotides matching TRBD1. V trimming: 0 bases; J trimming: 6 bases; junction bases outside the gene matches: 3. Germline CDR1 MNHNY, CDR2 SVGAGI (reference sequence). This CDR3 is built from 15 residues. CDR3 sequence reads: CASSYSGQGGQPQHF. The CDR3 nucleotides are TGTGCCAGCAGTTACTCGGGACAGGGCGGTCAGCCCCAGCATTTT.

This rearrangement joins TRBV18 to TRBJ2-5; weak D call: TRBD1 (6 bases). V was cut by 1 base and J by 2 bases, with 8 bases left in between. CDR3 size: 14 residues. Germline loops: CDR1 KGHSH, CDR2 LQKENI. The CDR3 nucleotides are TGTGCCAGCTCACCACAGGACAGACAAGAGACCCAGTACTTC. Translated, it gives CASSPQDRQETQYF.

The V call is TRBV9, the J call TRBJ2-2; D might be TRBD1 (5 bases). CDR3 size: 14 residues. The V end lost 5 bases, the J end lost 8 bases, and 16 bases lay between the germline ends. Germline loops: CDR1 SGDLS, CDR2 YYNGEE. CDR3 residues: CASSDRNILGELFF. The DNA of the CDR3 is TGTGCCAGCAGTGACAGAAATATTCTAGGGGAGCTGTTTTTT.

The V gene is TRBV4-3, the J gene TRBJ1-2, with 9 bases identical to TRBD1. The CDR3 loop spans 20 amino acids. The trim removed 0 bases at V and 6 bases at J, leaving 20 bases unmatched. From germline, CDR1 is LGHNA and CDR2 YSLEER. The CDR3: CASSQDPDRGNYFRLDGYTF. As DNA, the CDR3 is TGCGCCAGCAGCCAAGATCCGGACAGGGGTAATTATTTTCGGCTGGATGGCTACACCTTC.

This clone showed up just a few times. The J gene is TRBJ2-5, the V gene TRBV4-1; 9 bases are shared with TRBD2. Germline trimming cut 4 bases from V and 5 bases from J; bases unmatched to any gene: 2. The CDR3 has 13 amino acids. Germline CDR1 reads MGHRA; CDR2 reads YSYEKL. CDR3 protein: CASSLTSGETQYF. CDR3 coding DNA: TGCGCCAGCAGCCTCACTAGCGGGGAGACCCAGTACTTC.